These 2 T cell receptor beta chains were sequenced from one sample in a study of metastatic and nonmetastatic thyroid tumors. Thyroid surgery was preceded by no treatment in any patient. TCRdb reassembled clones from the PCR reads with MiXCR. The sample lists tens of thousands of clones; approximately 14% were seen once. Sequences were obtained from blood. The receptors here all came from a male donor with papillary thyroid cancer or a benign thyroid nodule (not recorded which). Some clones in this sample may be carry-over from other donors' samples.

This clone was seen repeatedly, ten times or more. The chain uses TRBV27 and TRBJ1-4, with TRBD1 matching over 8 bases. The CDR3 extends over 15 amino acids. In germline, CDR1 is MNHEY, CDR2 SMNVEV (reference sequence). With V trimmed by 4 bases and J by 8 bases, 9 bases remained unmatched. This CDR3 is CASSWTGWGKEKLFF. The CDR3 DNA reads TGTGCCAGCAGTTGGACAGGGTGGGGCAAGGAAAAACTGTTTTTT.

This clone appeared many times. V and J are TRBV5-1 and TRBJ1-1, with unresolved D. The germline V gene encodes CDR1 SGHRS and CDR2 YFSETQ. The CDR3 is 13 amino acids. Trimming took off 2 bases at V and 1 base at J, with 6 bases between the two ends. The CDR3 nucleotides are TGCGCCAGCAGCTTTAAATCGAACACTGAAGCTTTCTTT. This translates into CASSFKSNTEAFF.